A selection of T cell receptor beta chains follows, all from one sample in a study of cytomegalovirus exposure and HLA in healthy donors. TCRdb's copy holds only in-frame clones and misses some; the assay was immunoSEQ multiplex PCR. Among approximately 190,000 clones listed, 75% to 90% were seen once. Material: PBMCs. These receptor sequences come from a man aged 35-49 years in good health and CMV-seropositive. Both conserved end residues are trimmed from each CDR3.

v_call cdr3_aa
TRBV6-6 ASSYVNTGELF
TRBV14 ASSHLRTSTYEQY
TRBV10-1 ASSESGLSTEAF
TRBV19 ASSPRLAGGLGGNEQF
TRBV13 ASSPDWVQETQY
TRBV4-3 ASSQDPPRGSYADTQY
TRBV5-1 ASSLEGDRAYGYT
TRBV9 ASSVSGGAGTQY
TRBV30 AWSGGQPKETQY
TRBV5-5 ASQWGGRSYEQY
TRBV19 ASSMASGGHLGELS
TRBV6-4 ASSDFSSAFQQF
TRBV7-2 ASSLLQGAGGYT
TRBV28 ATLGTGRGNEQF
TRBV7-2 ASSTPDRDEQF
TRBV6-4 ARGPRDTNTEAF
TRBV7-9 ASTRGWESTDTQY
TRBV2 ASGGEGGRGTDTQY
TRBV30 AWSVLETGYGYT
TRBV21-1 ASSPRSGGQQETQY
TRBV19 ASSPTLTLQGGQY
TRBV11-1 ASSSRTGGLGEQY
TRBV6-5 ASSRDRVNTEAF
TRBV7-3 ASSLRVTGELF
TRBV28 ASSLFGGNTGELF
TRBV18 ASSPWSSGGMRAYEQY
TRBV19 ASSISLYQPQH
TRBV9 ASSVGDLEQF
TRBV27 ASSPMLGAPKLF
TRBV7-2 ASSFRQPGLGPNEQF
TRBV4-2 ASSQDGGETQY
TRBV5-6 ASSLWQANYGYT
TRBV13 ASSLRRQENTEAF
TRBV4-1 ASSQDPRITEAF
TRBV21-1 ASSTRAREGHGYT
TRBV29-1 SAGTGGY
TRBV9 ASSVGQSGINEKLF
TRBV5-1 ASSQGTGIIETQY
TRBV15 ATSGGQGLGGNQPQH
TRBV28 ASSYGGGVTGELF
TRBV6-4 ASSDSGQGASPLH
TRBV7-6 ASSPLSGTGTNTGELF
TRBV7-7 ASSSYLGGNTEAF
TRBV4-1 ASSRGKNTEAF
TRBV5-1 ASSQLAIDTQY
TRBV11-1 ASSWDRLNTEAF
TRBV7-9 ASSLGQGETGELF
TRBV30 AWSAGELF